The 12 T cell receptor beta chains below all came from one sample that was sequenced in a study of blood T cell repertoires in COVID-19. Using immunoSEQ multiplex PCR, the repertoire was profiled, and TCRdb retains in-frame clones only, with some absent. The table has over 200,000 clones, around 86% seen once. What was sequenced was PBMCs or T cells enriched from blood (not recorded which). The receptors come from a man between 18 and 35 years old who had recovered from COVID-19.

The sample holds one count of this clone. The chain combines TRBV10-3 with TRBJ1-5; possibly TRBD1 for D (6 bases). CDR3 size: 15 residues. V was clipped by 6 bases and J by 0 bases, with 12 bases between them. From germline, CDR1 is ENHRY and CDR2 SYGVKD. The CDR3 DNA sequence: TGTGCCATCAGCCCCCAGGGGAATAGCAATCAGCCCCAGCATTTT. It specifies CAISPQGNSNQPQHF.

Turning to this clone: Additional DNA sequences in this sample encode the identical CDR3. The chain uses TRBV7-9 and TRBJ2-2; weak D call: TRBD2 (6 bases). Germline CDR1 is SEHNR and CDR2 is FQNEAQ (reference sequence). This CDR3 comprises 15 residues. V lost 1 base, J lost 5 bases, and 11 bases lay in between. The DNA of the CDR3 is TGTGCCAGCAGCTTAGTCTCAGGGAGGACCGGGGAGCTGTTTTTT. Translation gives CASSLVSGRTGELFF.

This chain links TRBV4-1 with TRBJ2-1; no definite D call. From germline, CDR1 is MGHRA and CDR2 YSYEKL. CDR3 size: 14 residues. V was clipped by 0 bases and J by 4 bases, with 7 bases between them. CDR3 in amino acids: CASSQELPYNEQFF. CDR3 sequence (DNA): TGCGCCAGCAGCCAAGAGCTACCTTACAATGAGCAGTTCTTC.

The rearrangement uses TRBV25-1 and TRBJ1-5; weak D call: TRBD1 (6 bases). The CDR3 spans 13 residues. Germline V gene sequence: CDR1 MGHDK, CDR2 SYGVNS. Trimming pared 5 bases from V and 8 bases from J, leaving 13 bases between. The CDR3 nucleotides read TGTGCCAGCAGTACCAAACAGGGAGAGCCCCAGCATTTT. Protein product: CASSTKQGEPQHF. Drawing the rest from reference TRBV25-1 and TRBJ1-5, the complete variable domain is EADIYQTPRYLVIGTGKKITLECSQTMGHDKMYWYQQDPGMELHLIHYSYGVNSTEKGDLSSESTVSRIRTEHFPLTLESARPSHTSQYLCASSTKQGEPQHFGDGTRLSIL.

The genes are TRBV11-2 and TRBJ2-5, with TRBD1 matching 8 bases. Germline values: CDR1 SGHAT, CDR2 FQNNGV. The CDR3 is 15 residues long. The V and J ends lost 1 base and 4 bases, in that order; junction bases with no gene match: 5. CDR3 nucleotides: TGTGCCAGCAGCTTAGGGGCAGGGGGCTTAGAGACCCAGTACTTC. Translated: CASSLGAGGLETQYF.

The V gene is TRBV30, the J gene TRBJ2-2; the D gene is possibly TRBD1 (6 bases). The CDR3 totals 14 residues. The germline V gene has CDR1 GTSNPN and CDR2 SVGIG (reference sequence). The V and J ends lost 2 bases and 1 base respectively, with 8 bases between them. The CDR3, as DNA: TGTGCCTGGAGTTGGACAGAGAACACCGGGGAGCTGTTTTTT. This gives the protein CAWSWTENTGELFF.

The chain joins TRBV4-1 to TRBJ1-5; TRBD1 might be the D (5 bases). V shed 9 bases and J shed 7 bases, with 16 bases lying between them. The CDR3 contains 13 residues. Germline V CDR1 and CDR2: MGHRA, YSYEKL. CDR3 in amino acids: CARSGGVGQPQHF. The CDR3 nucleotides read TGCGCCAGGAGCGGAGGGGTCGGGCAGCCCCAGCATTTT.

V gene TRBV5-1 combines with J gene TRBJ2-2; possibly TRBD1 for D (5 bases). With 7 bases removed from V and 1 base from J, the gap between germline ends came to 5 bases. This CDR3 has 12 amino acids. The germline V gene has CDR1 SGHRS and CDR2 YFSETQ. CDR3 sequence reads: CASGQNTGELFF. CDR3 sequence (DNA): TGCGCCAGCGGACAGAACACCGGGGAGCTGTTTTTT. Full variable domain (missing parts from reference TRBV5-1 and TRBJ2-2): KAGVTQTPRYLIKTRGQQVTLSCSPISGHRSVSWYQQTPGQGLQFLFEYFSETQRNKGNFPGRFSGRQFSNSRSEMNVSTLELGDSALYLCASGQNTGELFFGEGSRLTVL.

This chain connects TRBV11-3 to TRBJ2-3, with D maybe TRBD1 (6 bases). CDR3 length equals 16 residues. Germline V CDR1 and CDR2: SGHNT, YENEEA. V lost 4 bases and J lost 1, with 15 bases in between. The CDR3 protein is CASSSAGTSRTDTQYF. CDR3 sequence (DNA): TGTGCCAGCAGCTCAGCCGGGACATCCCGCACAGATACGCAGTATTTT.

The genes are TRBV4-2 and TRBJ2-3; TRBD2 aligns across 8 bases. J was trimmed by 6 bases and V by 4 bases; bases with no gene match: 3. The CDR3 is made up of 13 amino acids. CDR1 is LGHNA, CDR2 YNFKEQ, per germline. CDR3: CASSRTSGDTQYF. The DNA of the CDR3 is TGTGCCAGCAGCCGCACTAGCGGTGATACGCAGTATTTT.

V is TRBV19 and J is TRBJ1-5; maybe TRBD1 (5 bases). Between the trimmed V and J ends, which lost 4 bases and 5 bases, there was a span of 9 bases. The CDR3 spans 13 residues. CDR1 and CDR2 from the germline V gene are LNHDA and SQIVND (reference sequence). For the CDR3, the DNA is TGTGCCAGTAGTACGCAGGGCGATCAGCCCCAGCATTTT. It is translated as CASSTQGDQPQHF.

The V and J genes are TRBV4-2 and TRBJ2-2; unclear D gene. Trimming stripped 1 base from V and 7 bases from J, with 13 bases between. CDR3 length equals 15 residues. Germline V CDR1 and CDR2: LGHNA, YNFKEQ. CDR3 region: CASSQVSGVVGELFF. CDR3 sequence (DNA): TGTGCCAGCAGCCAAGTTTCCGGTGTGGTCGGGGAGCTGTTTTTT.